This TCR beta chain was captured by sequencing in a study of cytomegalovirus exposure and HLA in healthy donors. Notes on the study in general: When analyzed later, a missense DCLRE1C variant was found to be linked to TCR beta V- and J-gene trimming. When the data were analyzed later, several of the most significant clusters appeared to be linked to common viral pathogens. An Asian-associated ancestry cluster reportedly showed fewer N-insertions than the approximately 700-donor mean in a later analysis.

Trimming took 6 bases from V and 2 from J, leaving 15 bases between them. The CDR3 runs 15 residues. Germline-derived CDR1 and CDR2 are MGHDK and SYGVNS. Worth noting for this clone: Its specificity is not known.

In the PCR, 60 Vbeta and 13 Jbeta primers were used. Method: immunoSEQ multiplex PCR; TCRdb's copy keeps in-frame clones and lacks some. This table has approximately 120,000 clones, around 77% appearing once. Sequenced input: PBMCs. The rearrangement uses TRBV25-1 and TRBJ2-3; D possibly corresponds to TRBD2 (6 bases). The TCR comes from a woman aged 40-49 years in good health and CMV-seropositive. CDR3 nucleotide sequence: TGTGCCAGCAGCACGGGAGTTAGGTACACAGATACGCAGTATTTT. Its protein is CASSTGVRYTDTQYF.